This entry is about one T cell receptor (beta chain). This sample is part of a study of blood T cell repertoires in COVID-19. Across the study: Acute and convalescent COVID-19 specimens originated in the United States, Italy and Spain. Sample material is recorded as cDNA or gDNA derived from T cells, B-cell-depleted T cells, or PBMCs.

Per the original methods: For nucleated cells, counts were estimated from reference gene primer amplification. Assay: immunoSEQ multiplex PCR; the TCRdb copy retains only in-frame clones and omits some. That table furnishes V, J and clone size, whereas the DNA furnished D and trimming. Here the sample spans over 85,000 clones, approximately 90% being singletons. CDR1 and CDR2 (germline): SEHNR, FQNEAQ (reference sequence). This CDR3 region has 15 residues. Trimming stripped 5 bases from V and 2 bases from J, with 10 bases between. This receptor was obtained from a woman between 50 and 59 years old with acute or convalescent COVID-19. V is TRBV7-9 and J is TRBJ2-6; D unresolved. Sequenced input: peripheral blood. This CDR3 is CASSASPPGANVLTF. DNA for the CDR3: TGTGCCAGCAGCGCGTCCCCACCTGGGGCCAACGTCCTGACTTTC.